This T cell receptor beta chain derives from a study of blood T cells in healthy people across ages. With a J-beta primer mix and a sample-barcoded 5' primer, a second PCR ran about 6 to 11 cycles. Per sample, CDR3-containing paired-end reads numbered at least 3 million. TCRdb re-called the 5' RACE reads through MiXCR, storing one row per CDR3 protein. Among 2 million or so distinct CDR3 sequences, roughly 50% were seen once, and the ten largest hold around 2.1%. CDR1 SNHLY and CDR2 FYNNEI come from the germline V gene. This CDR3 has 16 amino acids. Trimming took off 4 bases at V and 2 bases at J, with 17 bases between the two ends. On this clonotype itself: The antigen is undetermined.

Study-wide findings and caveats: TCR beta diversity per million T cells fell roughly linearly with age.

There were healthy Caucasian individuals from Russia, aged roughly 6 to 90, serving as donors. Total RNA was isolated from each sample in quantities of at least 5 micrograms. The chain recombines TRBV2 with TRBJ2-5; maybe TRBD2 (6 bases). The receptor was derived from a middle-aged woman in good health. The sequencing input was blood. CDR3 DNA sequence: TGTGCCAGCAGTGTTAGGTCGGGGGTGACGCAAGAGACCCAGTACTTC. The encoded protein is CASSVRSGVTQETQYF.